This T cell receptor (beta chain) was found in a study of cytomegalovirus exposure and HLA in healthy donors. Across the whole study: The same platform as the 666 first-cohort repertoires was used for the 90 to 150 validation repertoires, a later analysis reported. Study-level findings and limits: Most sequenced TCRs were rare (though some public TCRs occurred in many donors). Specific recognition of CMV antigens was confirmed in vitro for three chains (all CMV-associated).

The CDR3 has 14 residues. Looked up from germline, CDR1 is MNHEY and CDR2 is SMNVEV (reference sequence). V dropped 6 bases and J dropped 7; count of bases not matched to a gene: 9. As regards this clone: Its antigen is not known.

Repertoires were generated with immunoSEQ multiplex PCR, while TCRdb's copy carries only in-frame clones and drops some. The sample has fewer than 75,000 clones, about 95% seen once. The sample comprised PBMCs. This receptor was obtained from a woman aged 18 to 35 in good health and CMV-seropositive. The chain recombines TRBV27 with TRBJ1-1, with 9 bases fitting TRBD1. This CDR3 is CASSSHWGQGEAFF. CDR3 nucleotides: TGTGCCAGCAGCTCCCATTGGGGACAGGGTGAAGCTTTCTTT.